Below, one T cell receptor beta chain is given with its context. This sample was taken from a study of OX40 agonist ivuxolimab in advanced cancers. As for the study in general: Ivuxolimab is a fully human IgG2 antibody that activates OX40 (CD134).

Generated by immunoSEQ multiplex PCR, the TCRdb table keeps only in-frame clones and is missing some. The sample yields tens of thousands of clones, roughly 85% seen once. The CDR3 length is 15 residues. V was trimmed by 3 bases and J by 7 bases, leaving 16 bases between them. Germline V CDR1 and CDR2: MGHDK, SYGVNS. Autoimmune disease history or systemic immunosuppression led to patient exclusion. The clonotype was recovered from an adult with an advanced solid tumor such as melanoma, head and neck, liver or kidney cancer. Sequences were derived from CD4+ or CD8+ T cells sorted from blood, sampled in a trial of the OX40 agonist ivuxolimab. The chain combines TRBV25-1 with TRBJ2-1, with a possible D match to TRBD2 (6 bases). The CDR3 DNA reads TGTGCCAGCAGTGATATCGCGCGGGATTCAAATGAGCAGTTCTTC. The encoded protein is CASSDIARDSNEQFF.